This TCR beta chain was profiled in a study of tumor and adjacent non-tumor tissue in lung cancer (dated by TCRdb to the late 2010s). In terms of the full investigation: Of the cohort, roughly 12 patients had adenocarcinoma, 2 had squamous cell carcinoma and 1 had small cell lung cancer. The roughly 15 enrolled patients, of whom approximately 10 were men and 5 were women, were aged roughly 31 to 80 years and were diagnosed with TNM stage I to III disease. Sequencing generated a total of some 130 million productive TCRbeta reads, averaging around 4 million reads per sample. Bulk TCRbeta repertoires were compared between lung tumor tissue and matched distant non-tumor lung tissue obtained from fewer than 16 lung cancer patients. Around 31 paired specimens, one tumor and one normal lung sample per patient, were profiled by TCRbeta CDR3 sequencing. The full study reports these points: Tumor tissue showed significantly greater TCR diversity (inverse Simpson) than normal lung tissue (around 450 vs 150, P = 0.0075, Mann-Whitney U test). Neither the sequencing platform nor unique molecular identifiers are mentioned in the methods. Peripheral blood was not sequenced, so blood TCRbeta repertoires in these lung cancer patients were not examined. Only around 16 patients were in the cohort, and the authors stated that larger samples and more detailed clinical data are needed. TCR diversity was significantly higher in younger patients, and higher tumor TCR diversity was associated with shorter overall and disease-free survival. The top 100 clones made up a significantly larger cumulative share of the repertoire in normal lung than in tumor tissue.

Receptors were amplified or captured by multiplex PCR. Sequencing relied on an Illumina HiSeq 2500. TCRbeta libraries were constructed through three rounds of nested PCR with primers (Table S4) according to protocols modified from ARM-PCR. Before sequencing, PCR products of 200-500 bp were cut from the gel and purified using the QIAquick gel extraction kit. Per the source publication's procedure: Reads were cleaned with Trimmomatic, merged with FLASH into complete CDR3 sequences, and assigned to V(D)J germline segments with MiTCR. Clonal diversity was computed as the inverse Simpson's index with VDJtools. In-frame sequences lacking a premature stop codon were counted as productive reads. TCRdb applied fastp at Q25 and MiXCR to the public reads, then kept only in-frame beta chains. One record per CDR3 amino acid sequence lists the most common genes and DNA. The V and J calls, along with clone size, are taken from TCRdb and not from the paper's own processing. The sample yields some 84,000 distinct CDR3 sequences; 61% were counted once. The ten biggest clones cover roughly 15% of the sample.

Comment on this clonotype: Its binding antigen is unknown. No base-level quality is on record; no much larger clone is a single base apart.

RNA was isolated from bulk unsorted tissue, and RNA quality was assessed with a NanoDrop ND-1000 and an Agilent 2100. The donors were newly diagnosed lung cancer patients admitted for thoracic surgery in China from August to November 2014 who had not received prior chemotherapy. Patients with previous radiotherapy or chemotherapy, or with another concurrent cancer, were excluded from the study. Surgical tissue pieces of roughly 1-2.3 cm3 were preserved in RNAlater solution and stored at -80 °C until use. CDR1 and CDR2 are read off the germline V gene as SGHTA and FQGTGA. From the cysteine through the phenylalanine, the CDR3 covers 15 amino acids. Only the CDR3 DNA is retained, 45 bases long and in frame from the first base. Here V drops 6 bases and J drops 0 bases, and the junction holds 6 bases not matched to any gene.

Recombination linked TRBV7-3 to TRBJ2-3, with 7 central nucleotides matching TRBD2. Sequences were obtained from lung tumor tissue. The TCR originated in a man aged 65-85 years with non-small cell lung cancer. This receptor carries the CDR3 CASRKTSVSTDTQYF. At the DNA level, the sequence is TGTGCCAGCAGGAAAACTAGCGTCAGCACAGATACGCAGTATTTT.